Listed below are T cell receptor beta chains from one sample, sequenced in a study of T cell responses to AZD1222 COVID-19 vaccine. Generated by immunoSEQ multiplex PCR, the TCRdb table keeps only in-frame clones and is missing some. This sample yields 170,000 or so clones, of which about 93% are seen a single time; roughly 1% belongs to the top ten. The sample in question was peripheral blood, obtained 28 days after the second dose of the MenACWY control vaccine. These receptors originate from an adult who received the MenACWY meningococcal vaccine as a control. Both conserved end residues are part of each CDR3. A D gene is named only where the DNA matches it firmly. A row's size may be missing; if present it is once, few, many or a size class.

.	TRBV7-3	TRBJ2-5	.	TGTGCCAGTACCAACGACTCCCAAGAGACCCAGTACTTC	CASTNDSQETQYF
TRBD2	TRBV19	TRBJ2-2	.	TGTGCCAGTAGCCTTAGACTAGCGGGAGACACCGGGGAGCTGTTTTTT	CASSLRLAGDTGELFF
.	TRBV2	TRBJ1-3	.	TGTGCCAGCAACCCACAGGGTTTATCTGGAAACACCATATATTTT	CASNPQGLSGNTIYF
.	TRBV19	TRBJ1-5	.	TGTGCCAGTAGTATGTCTGCCAATTTAAGGCAGCCCCAGCATTTT	CASSMSANLRQPQHF
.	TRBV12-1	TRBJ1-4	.	TGTGCCAGCAGCTTTCGGGGGGATAATGAAAAACTGTTTTTT	CASSFRGDNEKLFF
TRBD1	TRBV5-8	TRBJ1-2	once	TGTGCCAGCAGCTTGTTGGGACAGGAGTCTAACTATGGCTACACCTTC	CASSLLGQESNYGYTF
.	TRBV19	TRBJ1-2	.	TGTGCCACAGCAGCTCTCAACTATGGCTACACCTTC	CATAALNYGYTF
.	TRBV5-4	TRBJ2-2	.	TGTGCCAGCAGCCACCTCCCAGGGGAACGAGACGGGGAGCTGTTTTTT	CASSHLPGERDGELFF
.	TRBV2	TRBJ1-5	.	TGTGCCAGCAGAGTACAGGGAATAACTAATCAGCCCCAGCATTTT	CASRVQGITNQPQHF
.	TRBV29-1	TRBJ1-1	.	TGCAGCGTCGCCCGGGGCTCGAACACTGAAGCTTTCTTT	CSVARGSNTEAFF
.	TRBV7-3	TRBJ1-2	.	TGTGCCAGCAGCTCGCCCCCGTCGGAAGGCTACACCTTC	CASSSPPSEGYTF
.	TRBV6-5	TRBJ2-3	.	TGTGCCAGCAGTTACGGACCAGCGCAGTATTTT	CASSYGPAQYF
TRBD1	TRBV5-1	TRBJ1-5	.	TGCGCCAGCAGCCGGACAGGGGGCAGCCAGCCCCAGCATTTT	CASSRTGGSQPQHF
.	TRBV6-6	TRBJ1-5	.	TGTGCCAGCAGCTCCACCTCGCCGCAGCCCCAGCATTTT	CASSSTSPQPQHF
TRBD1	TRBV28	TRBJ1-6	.	TGTGCCAGCAGTACGACGCAGGGGGTTTCACCCCTCCACTTT	CASSTTQGVSPLHF
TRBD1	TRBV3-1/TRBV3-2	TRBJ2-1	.	TGTGCCAGCAGCCAAAGGCGAGGACAGGGGAAGTTCTTC	CASSQRRGQGKFF
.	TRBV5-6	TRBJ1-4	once	TGTGCCAGCAGCCTAAAACGACAGTTTGCAACTAATGAAAAACTGTTTTTT	CASSLKRQFATNEKLFF
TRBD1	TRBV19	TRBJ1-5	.	TGTGCCAGTAGGGGACAGGGGGCGGATCAGCCCCAGCATTTT	CASRGQGADQPQHF
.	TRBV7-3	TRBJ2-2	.	TGTGCCAGCAGCTTTCCTCGACCCGGGGAGCTGTTTTTT	CASSFPRPGELFF
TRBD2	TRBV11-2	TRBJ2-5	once	TGTGCCAGCAGCCGACGCCTAGCGGGGGAGGGGGAGACCCAGTACTTC	CASSRRLAGEGETQYF